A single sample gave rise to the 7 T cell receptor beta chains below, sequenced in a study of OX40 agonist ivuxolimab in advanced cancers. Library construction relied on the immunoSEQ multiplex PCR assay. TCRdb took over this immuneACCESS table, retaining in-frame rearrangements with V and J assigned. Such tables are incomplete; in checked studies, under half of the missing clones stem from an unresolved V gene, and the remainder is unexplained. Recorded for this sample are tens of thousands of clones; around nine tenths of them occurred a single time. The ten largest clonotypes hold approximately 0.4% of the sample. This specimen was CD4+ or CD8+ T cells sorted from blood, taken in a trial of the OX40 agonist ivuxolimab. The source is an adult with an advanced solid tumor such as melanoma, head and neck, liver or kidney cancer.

CDR3 in DNA: TGTGCCAGTAGTATATCGGGGGCGATACGTGGCTACACCTTC. Translated: CASSISGAIRGYTF. The rearrangement joins TRBV19 to TRBJ1-2, with D maybe TRBD1 (6 bases). This CDR3 has 14 residues. Trimming left V 2 bases short and J 7 bases short, with 14 bases between. Germline CDR1 LNHDA, CDR2 SQIVND (reference sequence).

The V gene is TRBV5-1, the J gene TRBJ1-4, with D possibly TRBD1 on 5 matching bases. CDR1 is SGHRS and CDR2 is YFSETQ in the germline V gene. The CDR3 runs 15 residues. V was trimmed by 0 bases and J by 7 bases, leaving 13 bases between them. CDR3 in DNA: TGCGCCAGCAGCTTGGGCGGGGGGGATGGTGAAAAACTGTTTTTT. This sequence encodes CASSLGGGDGEKLFF.

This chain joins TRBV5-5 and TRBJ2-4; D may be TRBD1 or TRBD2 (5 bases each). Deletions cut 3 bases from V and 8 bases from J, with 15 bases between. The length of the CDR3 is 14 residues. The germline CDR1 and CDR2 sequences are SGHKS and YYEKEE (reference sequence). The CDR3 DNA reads TGTGCCAGCAGCTCGGGACCAGCCAAGGACATTCAGTACTTC. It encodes CASSSGPAKDIQYF.

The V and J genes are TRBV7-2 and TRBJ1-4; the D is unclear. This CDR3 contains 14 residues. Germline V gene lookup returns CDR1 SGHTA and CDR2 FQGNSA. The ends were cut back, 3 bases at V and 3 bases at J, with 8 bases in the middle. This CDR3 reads CASSLSRSNEKLFF. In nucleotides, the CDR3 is TGTGCCAGCAGCTTGAGTCGGTCTAATGAAAAACTGTTTTTT.

CDR3: CASSVADRGNTIYF. The CDR3 bases are TGTGCCAGCAGCGTAGCTGACAGAGGAAACACCATATATTTT. V and J are TRBV9 and TRBJ1-3, with TRBD1 as a possible D gene (5 bases). The CDR3 contains 14 residues. V lost 0 bases to trimming and J lost 4 bases, with 8 bases between them. Germline assignment: CDR1 SGDLS and CDR2 YYNGEE. Full variable domain (rest looked up from reference TRBV9 and TRBJ1-3): DSGVTQTPKHLITATGQRVTLRCSPRSGDLSVYWYQQSLDQGLQFLIQYYNGEERAKGNILERFSAQQFPDLHSELNLSSLELGDSALYFCASSVADRGNTIYFGEGSWLTVV.

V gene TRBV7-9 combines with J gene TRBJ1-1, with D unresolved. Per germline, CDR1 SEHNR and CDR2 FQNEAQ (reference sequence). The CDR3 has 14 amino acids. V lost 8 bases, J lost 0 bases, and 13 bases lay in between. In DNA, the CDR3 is TGTGCCAGCCCCCCTCCACAGATGAACACTGAAGCTTTCTTT. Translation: CASPPPQMNTEAFF. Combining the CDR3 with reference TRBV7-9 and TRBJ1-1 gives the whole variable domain DTGVSQNPRHKITKRGQNVTFRCDPISEHNRLYWYRQTLGQGPEFLTYFQNEAQLEKSRLLSDRFSAERPKGSFSTLEIQRTEQGDSAMYLCASPPPQMNTEAFFGQGTRLTVV.

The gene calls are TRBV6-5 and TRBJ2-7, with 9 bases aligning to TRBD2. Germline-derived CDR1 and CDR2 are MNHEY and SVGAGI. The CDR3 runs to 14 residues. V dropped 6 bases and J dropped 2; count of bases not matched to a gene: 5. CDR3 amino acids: CASSLRGGPYEQYF. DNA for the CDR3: TGTGCCAGCAGCTTGCGGGGGGGCCCCTACGAGCAGTACTTC.